This TCR beta chain originates from a study of radiation and T cells in renal cell carcinoma. Produced via immunoSEQ multiplex PCR; TCRdb's table is partial and in-frame only. This table holds more than 140,000 clones, around 78% found once. CDR3 length equals 14 residues. The V and J ends lost 5 bases and 5 bases, in that order; junction bases with no gene match: 6. Germline CDR1 is MNHEY and CDR2 is SMNVEV (reference sequence). Comments on this clone: The antigen remains unidentified.

Study-wide results and caveats: Top tumor clonotypes rose in blood 2 weeks post-radiation, then contracted. Pretreatment tumor biopsies were lacking, so baseline clonotypes are unknown.

Time point denoted: baseline pretreatment blood. Stated treatment: 15 Gy SBRT to primary tumor, nephrectomy 4 weeks later. The material sequenced was blood, taken from a patient whose treatment included radiotherapy and nephrectomy. The sequence came from a woman between 50 and 59 years old with renal cell carcinoma. The gene calls are TRBV27 and TRBJ2-7, with TRBD2 identical over 10 bases. The CDR3 loop is CASSPSGSFDEQYF. The CDR3, as DNA: TGTGCCAGCAGTCCTAGCGGGAGCTTCGACGAGCAGTACTTC.